Sequencing of this T cell receptor beta chain was carried out in a study of T cells in Graves' hyperthyroidism and ophthalmopathy. General study results and limits: Within blood appeared most thyroid clonotypes that had expanded above 0.001. Median prediction lead before ophthalmopathy onset was 6.5 months with the model. In simple terms, a model built on 13 V-J features told ophthalmopathy apart from stable hyperthyroidism.

V dropped 1 base and J dropped 2 bases, with 6 bases sitting between them. Germline V gives CDR1 ENHRY, CDR2 SYGVKD. This CDR3 has 14 residues. A word on this clonotype: Its antigen remains unknown.

Amplification yielded TCR beta CDR3 regions, with RNA transcripts as the source. First-round RT-PCR with HTBI primers amplified the TCR CDR3 region. TCRdb re-called the multiplex PCR reads through MiXCR, storing one row per CDR3 protein. The table has 450,000 to 600,000 distinct CDR3 sequences, 20% seen once. Ophthalmopathy patients had moderate-to-severe active disease, CAS ≥3, NOSPECS ≥4, and disease duration under 3 months. The receptor was derived from a man aged 35 to 55 with Graves' ophthalmopathy. V gene TRBV10-3 combines with J gene TRBJ2-1; D is undetermined. Sequenced input: blood. CDR3 nucleotides: TGTGCCATCAGTGAGTTAACACCCTACAATGAGCAGTTCTTC. This encodes CAISELTPYNEQFF.